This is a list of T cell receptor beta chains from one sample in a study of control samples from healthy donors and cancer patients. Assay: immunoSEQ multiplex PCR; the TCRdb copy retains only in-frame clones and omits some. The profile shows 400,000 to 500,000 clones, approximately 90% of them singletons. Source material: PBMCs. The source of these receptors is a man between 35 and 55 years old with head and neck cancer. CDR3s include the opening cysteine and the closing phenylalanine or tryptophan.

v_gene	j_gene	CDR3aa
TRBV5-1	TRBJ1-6	CASSLGPGGANSPLHF
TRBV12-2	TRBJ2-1	CASRPRTSGGDITYNEQFF
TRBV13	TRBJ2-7	CASSAGTPYEQYF
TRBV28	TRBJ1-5	CASSTRDRGQGQPQHF
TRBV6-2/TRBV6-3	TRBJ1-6	CASSPDRTSSYNSPLHF
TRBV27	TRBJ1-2	CASSRGERANYGYTF
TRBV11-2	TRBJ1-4	CASSQGWTGTNEKLFF
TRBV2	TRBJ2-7	CAIHRDPYEQYF
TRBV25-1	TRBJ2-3	CASSEGYSVTDTQYF
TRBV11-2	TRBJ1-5	CASSPGPAGNQPQHF
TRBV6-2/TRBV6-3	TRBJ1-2	CASSPATGAYGYTF
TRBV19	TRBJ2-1	CASSTRGTGIHNEQFF
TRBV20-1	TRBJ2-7	CSASGLAGGILHEQYF
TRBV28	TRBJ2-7	CASSLGSVYEQYF
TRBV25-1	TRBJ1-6	CASSGSSYNSPLHF
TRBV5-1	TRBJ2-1	CASSLEASGRLGEQFF
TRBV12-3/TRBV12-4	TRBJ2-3	CASSRGLADTQYF
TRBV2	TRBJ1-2	CARTLGQQNYGYTF
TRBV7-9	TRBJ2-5	CASSLVEGWETQYF
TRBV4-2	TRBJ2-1	CASSRLGTGNEQFF
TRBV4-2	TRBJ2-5	CASSEGGGTQETQYF
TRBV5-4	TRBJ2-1	CASSRGTSGNNEQFF
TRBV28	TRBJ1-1	CASSFLRNTEAFF
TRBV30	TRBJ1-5	CAWSVADNQPQHF
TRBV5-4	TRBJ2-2	CASSPMPPGQTITGELFF
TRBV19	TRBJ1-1	CASSIMRGNTEAFF
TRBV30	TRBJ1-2	CTFSRQGVGGYTF
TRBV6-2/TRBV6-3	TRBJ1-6	CASSLGKGHSYNSPLHF
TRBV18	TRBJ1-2	CASSPRNQDRAANYGYTF
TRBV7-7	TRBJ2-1	CASSSLLSPYNEQFF
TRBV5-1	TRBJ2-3	CASSLVSRSTDTQYF
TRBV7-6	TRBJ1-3	CASSPGTGSGNTIYF
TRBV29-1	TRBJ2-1	CSVELSNHNEQFF
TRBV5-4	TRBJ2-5	CASSQTGGWRETQYF
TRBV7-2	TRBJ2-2	CASSLVGNTGELFF
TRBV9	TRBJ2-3	CASSVGGGVGSTDTQYF
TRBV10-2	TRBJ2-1	CASSWTSGGPNEQFF
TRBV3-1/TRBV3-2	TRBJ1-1	CASSQVPGGTEAFF
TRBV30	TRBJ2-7	CAAARGREHEQYF
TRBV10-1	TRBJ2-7	CASSAGYVGEQYF
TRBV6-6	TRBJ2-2	CASSYGQGVSGELFF
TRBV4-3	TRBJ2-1	CASSQIAGAGYEQFF
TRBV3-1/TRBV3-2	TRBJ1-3	CASSPLTGAGNTIYF
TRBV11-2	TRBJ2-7	CASSIPGTGPEQYF
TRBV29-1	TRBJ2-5	CSVTGRGGETQYF
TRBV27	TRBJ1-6	CASSLQGAFRNSPLHF
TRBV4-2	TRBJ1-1	CASSQDADSNTEAFF
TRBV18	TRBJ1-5	CASSPVRDRGLDNQPQHF